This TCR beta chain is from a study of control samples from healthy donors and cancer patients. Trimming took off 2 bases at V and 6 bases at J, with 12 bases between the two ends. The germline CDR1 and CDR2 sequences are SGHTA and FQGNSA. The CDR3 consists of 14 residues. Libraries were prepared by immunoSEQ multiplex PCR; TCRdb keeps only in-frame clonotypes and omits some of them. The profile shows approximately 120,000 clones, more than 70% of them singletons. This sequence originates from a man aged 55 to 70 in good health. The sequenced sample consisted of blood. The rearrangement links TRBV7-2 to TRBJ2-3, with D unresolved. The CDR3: CASSLNQVGDTQYF. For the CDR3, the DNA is TGTGCCAGCAGCTTAAATCAGGTTGGGGATACGCAGTATTTT. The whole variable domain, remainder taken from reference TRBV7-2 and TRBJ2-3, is GAGVSQSPSNKVTEKGKDVELRCDPISGHTALYWYRQSLGQGLEFLIYFQGNSAPDKSGLPSDRFSAERTGGSVSTLTIQRTQQEDSAVYLCASSLNQVGDTQYFGPGTRLTVL.